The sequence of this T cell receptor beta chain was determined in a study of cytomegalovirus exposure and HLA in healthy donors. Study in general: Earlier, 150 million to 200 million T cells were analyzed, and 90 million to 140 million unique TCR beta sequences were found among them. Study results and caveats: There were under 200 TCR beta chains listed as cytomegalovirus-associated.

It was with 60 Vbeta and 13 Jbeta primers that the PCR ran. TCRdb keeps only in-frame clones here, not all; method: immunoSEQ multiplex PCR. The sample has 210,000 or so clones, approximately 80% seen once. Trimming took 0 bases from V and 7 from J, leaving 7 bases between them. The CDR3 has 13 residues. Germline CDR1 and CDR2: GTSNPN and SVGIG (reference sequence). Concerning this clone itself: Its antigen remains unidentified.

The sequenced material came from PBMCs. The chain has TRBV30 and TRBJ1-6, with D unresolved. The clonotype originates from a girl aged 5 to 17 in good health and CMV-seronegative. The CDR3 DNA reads TGTGCCTGGAGTGTACTAGGGAATTCACCCCTCCACTTT. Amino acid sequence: CAWSVLGNSPLHF.